One sample yielded the 11 T cell receptor beta chains listed below, sequenced in a study of blood T cell repertoires in COVID-19 (dated by TCRdb to 2020 to 2022). Library preparation was by the immunoSEQ multiplex PCR assay. The table comes from immuneACCESS by way of TCRdb, which keeps in-frame sequences with V and J called. Part of the clones is missing from these tables; in studies checked, under half for an unresolved V gene and the rest for unknown reasons. For this sample the table gives approximately 260,000 clones, of which roughly 86% were detected only once. 1.5% to 2% of the sample is taken by the ten largest. The sample comprised PBMCs or T cells enriched from blood (not recorded which). These receptors were obtained from a woman aged 55-70 years who had recovered from COVID-19.

The V and J genes are TRBV29-1 and TRBJ1-2; 8 nucleotides line up with TRBD1. Germline CDR1 is SQVTM and CDR2 is ANQGSEA. With 8 bases clipped from V and 5 bases from J, the junction kept 13 bases outside the gene matches. This CDR3 contains 14 residues. CDR3 loop: CSSRTQGAGYGYTF. DNA for the CDR3: TGCAGCTCTCGTACCCAGGGGGCGGGATATGGCTACACCTTC.

The CDR3 bases are TGTGCCAGCAGTTCAGGGAATGGTGGCAATCAGCCCCAGCATTTT. Translating it yields CASSSGNGGNQPQHF. This chain joins TRBV28 and TRBJ1-5, with D maybe TRBD1 (5 bases). V gave up 4 bases and J gave up 2 bases, with 12 bases separating them. Germline lookup yields CDR1 MDHEN and CDR2 SYDVKM. The CDR3 is 15 amino acids.

J is TRBJ2-4 and V is TRBV6-5, with D uncertain. The CDR3 is made up of 15 amino acids. V was pared by 2 bases and J by 5 bases, with 13 bases between. Germline V CDR1 and CDR2: MNHEY, SVGAGI. CDR3: CASSYTPALQNIQYF. In DNA form, the CDR3 reads TGTGCCAGCAGTTACACCCCCGCGCTCCAAAACATTCAGTACTTC.

V and J are TRBV28 and TRBJ1-3, with TRBD1 as a possible D gene (5 bases). V lost 7 bases to trimming and J lost 4 bases, with 23 bases between them. The CDR3 extends over 17 amino acids. The germline CDR1 and CDR2 sequences are MDHEN and SYDVKM. CDR3 region: CASNYFTRTLKGNTIYF. CDR3 DNA: TGTGCCAGCAACTATTTTACCCGGACATTAAAAGGAAACACCATATATTTT.

The V call is TRBV19, the J call TRBJ1-2; D not certain. Germline CDR1 LNHDA, CDR2 SQIVND (reference sequence). CDR3 length equals 13 residues. CDR3: CAGHSLPNYGYTF. CDR3 in DNA: TGTGCTGGGCACAGCCTCCCTAACTATGGCTACACCTTC.

The chain uses TRBV19 and TRBJ2-3; 10 bases are shared with TRBD2. Germline values: CDR1 LNHDA, CDR2 SQIVND (reference sequence). The CDR3 length is 15 residues. Trimming removed 6 bases from V and 3 bases from J; junction bases left unmatched: 6. CDR3 in DNA: TGTGCCAGTAGAGAGGTAGCGGGAGGAACAGATACGCAGTATTTT. Protein sequence: CASREVAGGTDTQYF.

In this sample, this clone turned up once. The gene calls are TRBV5-4 and TRBJ2-3; TRBD2 agrees at 9 bases. J lost 4 bases, V lost 4 bases, and 10 bases had no gene match. The V gene's germline CDR1 is SGHNT and CDR2 YYREEE (reference sequence). This CDR3 spans 16 amino acids. In nucleotides, the CDR3 is TGTGCCAGCAGCCCCTTCGGCGGGAGGGGTGCAGATACGCAGTATTTT. Translating it yields CASSPFGGRGADTQYF.

The rearrangement uses TRBV27 and TRBJ2-2; 11 bases match TRBD1. The CDR3 covers 16 residues. Germline values: CDR1 MNHEY, CDR2 SMNVEV (reference sequence). Trimming at V came to 3 bases and at J to 3 bases, leaving 3 bases not matched to a gene. The CDR3 protein is CASSFMGQGDTGELFF. In nucleotides, the CDR3 is TGTGCCAGCAGTTTTATGGGACAGGGGGACACCGGGGAGCTGTTTTTT.

This clone was observed a single time. The chain carries TRBV29-1 and TRBJ1-1, with a weak D call TRBD1 (5 bases). The V end lost 5 bases, the J end lost 11 bases, and 15 bases lay between the germline ends. This CDR3 has 11 amino acids. Germline V gives CDR1 SQVTM, CDR2 ANQGSEA. The DNA of the CDR3 is TGCAGCGTTTCCGGGACTTTGAGGGCTTTCTTT. It encodes CSVSGTLRAFF.

This rearrangement joins TRBV11-2 to TRBJ2-3, with a possible D match to TRBD2 (5 bases). V was trimmed by 2 bases and J by 0 bases, leaving 9 bases between them. Germline assignment: CDR1 SGHAT and CDR2 FQNNGV. This CDR3 contains 15 residues. For the CDR3, the DNA is TGTGCCAGCAGCTTACGAGGGTTGAGCACAGATACGCAGTATTTT. Encoded protein: CASSLRGLSTDTQYF.

The chain is built from TRBV9 and TRBJ1-1, with 7 bases identical to TRBD1. The CDR3 spans 14 residues. Germline V gene sequence: CDR1 SGDLS, CDR2 YYNGEE. The V and J ends lost 4 bases and 3 bases, in that order; junction bases with no gene match: 6. The CDR3 bases are TGTGCCAGCAGCCCCCAAGGGACAGACACTGAAGCTTTCTTT. Its translation: CASSPQGTDTEAFF.